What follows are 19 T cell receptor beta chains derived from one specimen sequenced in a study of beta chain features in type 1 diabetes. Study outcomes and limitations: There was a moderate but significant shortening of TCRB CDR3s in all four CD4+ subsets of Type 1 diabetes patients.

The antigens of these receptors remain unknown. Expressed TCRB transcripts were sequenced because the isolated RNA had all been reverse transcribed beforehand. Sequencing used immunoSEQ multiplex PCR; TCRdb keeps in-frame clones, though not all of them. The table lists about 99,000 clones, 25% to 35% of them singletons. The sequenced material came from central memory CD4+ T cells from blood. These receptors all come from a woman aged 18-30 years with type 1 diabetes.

The CDR3 protein is CASSLGSTALTDTQYF. CDR3 bases: TGCGCCAGCAGCTTGGGCTCGACAGCCCTCACAGATACGCAGTATTTT. The chain couples TRBV5-1 to TRBJ2-3, with D possibly matching TRBD1 (5 bases). Germline CDR1 SGHRS, CDR2 YFSETQ. V lost 0 bases and J lost 2, with 13 bases in between. The CDR3 runs 16 residues. The variable domain in full, with the rest retrieved from reference TRBV5-1 and TRBJ2-3, is KAGVTQTPRYLIKTRGQQVTLSCSPISGHRSVSWYQQTPGQGLQFLFEYFSETQRNKGNFPGRFSGRQFSNSRSEMNVSTLELGDSALYLCASSLGSTALTDTQYFGPGTRLTVL.

CDR3 DNA sequence: TGTGCCAGTAGTTGGGTTAGCGGGAGCTCCTACAATGAGCAGTTCTTC. This codes for CASSWVSGSSYNEQFF. The V gene is TRBV19, the J gene TRBJ2-1, with 9 nucleotides matching TRBD2. With V trimmed by 5 bases and J by 0 bases, 5 bases remained unmatched. Germline CDR1 is LNHDA and CDR2 is SQIVND (reference sequence). The CDR3 sequence is 16 residues long.

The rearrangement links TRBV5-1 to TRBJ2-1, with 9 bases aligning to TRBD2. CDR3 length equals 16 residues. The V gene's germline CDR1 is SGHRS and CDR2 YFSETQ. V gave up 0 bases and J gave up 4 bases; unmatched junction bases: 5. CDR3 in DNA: TGCGCCAGCAGCTTGGGACTAGCGGAAATATACAATGAGCAGTTCTTC. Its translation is CASSLGLAEIYNEQFF. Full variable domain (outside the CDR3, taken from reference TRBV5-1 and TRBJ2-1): KAGVTQTPRYLIKTRGQQVTLSCSPISGHRSVSWYQQTPGQGLQFLFEYFSETQRNKGNFPGRFSGRQFSNSRSEMNVSTLELGDSALYLCASSLGLAEIYNEQFFGPGTRLTVL.

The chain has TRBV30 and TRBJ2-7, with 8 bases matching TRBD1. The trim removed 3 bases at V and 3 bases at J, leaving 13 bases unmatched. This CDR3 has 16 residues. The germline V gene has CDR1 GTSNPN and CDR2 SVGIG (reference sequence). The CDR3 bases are TGTGCCTGGAGAGGGCTGGAAAGGACAGGGTACTACGAGCAGTACTTC. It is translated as CAWRGLERTGYYEQYF.

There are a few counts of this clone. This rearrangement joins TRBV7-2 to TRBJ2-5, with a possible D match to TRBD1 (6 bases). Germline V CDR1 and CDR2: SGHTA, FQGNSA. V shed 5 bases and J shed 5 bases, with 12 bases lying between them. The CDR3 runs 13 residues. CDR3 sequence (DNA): TGTGCCAGCAGCAACAGGGTACAGGAGACCCAGTACTTC. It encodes CASSNRVQETQYF. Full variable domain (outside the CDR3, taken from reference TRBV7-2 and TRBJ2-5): GAGVSQSPSNKVTEKGKDVELRCDPISGHTALYWYRQSLGQGLEFLIYFQGNSAPDKSGLPSDRFSAERTGGSVSTLTIQRTQQEDSAVYLCASSNRVQETQYFGPGTRLLVL.

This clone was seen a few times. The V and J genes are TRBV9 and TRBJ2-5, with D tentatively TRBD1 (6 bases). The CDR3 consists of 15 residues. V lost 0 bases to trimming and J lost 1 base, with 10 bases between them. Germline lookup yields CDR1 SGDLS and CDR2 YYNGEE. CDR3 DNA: TGTGCCAGCAGCGTAGGGGGGCCCCTCCAAGAGACCCAGTACTTC. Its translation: CASSVGGPLQETQYF.

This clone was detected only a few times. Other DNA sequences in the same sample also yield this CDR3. The CDR3 coding sequence is TGTGCCAGCAGCTTGCCGGGTCCAAGTGAGCAGTTCTTC. Translating it yields CASSLPGPSEQFF. The chain links TRBV7-9 to TRBJ2-1, with D unresolved. In germline, CDR1 is SEHNR, CDR2 FQNEAQ (reference sequence). V was shortened by 3 bases and J by 9 bases, with 12 bases between the two germline ends. The CDR3 spans 13 residues.

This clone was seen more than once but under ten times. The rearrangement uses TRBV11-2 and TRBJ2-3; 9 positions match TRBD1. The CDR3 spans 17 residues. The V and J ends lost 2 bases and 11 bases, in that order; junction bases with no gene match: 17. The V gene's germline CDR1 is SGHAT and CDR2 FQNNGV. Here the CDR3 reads CASSLSGVGQGEAGQYF. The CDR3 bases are TGTGCCAGCAGCTTAAGTGGGGTGGGACAGGGAGAAGCAGGGCAGTATTTT.

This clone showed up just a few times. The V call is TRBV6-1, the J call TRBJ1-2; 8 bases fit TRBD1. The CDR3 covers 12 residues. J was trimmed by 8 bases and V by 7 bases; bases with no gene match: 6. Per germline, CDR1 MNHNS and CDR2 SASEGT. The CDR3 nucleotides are TGTGCCAGCAAACGGACAGGGCGCGGCTACACCTTC. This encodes CASKRTGRGYTF.

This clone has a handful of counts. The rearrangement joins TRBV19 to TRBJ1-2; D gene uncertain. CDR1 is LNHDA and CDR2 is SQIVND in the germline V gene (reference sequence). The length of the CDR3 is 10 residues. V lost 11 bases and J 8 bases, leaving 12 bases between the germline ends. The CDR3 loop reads CAPTSTGYTF. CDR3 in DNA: TGTGCCCCAACTTCTACGGGCTACACCTTC.

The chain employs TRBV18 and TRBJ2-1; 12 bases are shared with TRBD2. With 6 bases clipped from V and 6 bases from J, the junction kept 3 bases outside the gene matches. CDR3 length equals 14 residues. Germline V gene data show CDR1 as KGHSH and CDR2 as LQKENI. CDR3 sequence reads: CASSPTSGGNEQFF. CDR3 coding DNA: TGTGCCAGCTCTCCGACTAGCGGGGGCAATGAGCAGTTCTTC.

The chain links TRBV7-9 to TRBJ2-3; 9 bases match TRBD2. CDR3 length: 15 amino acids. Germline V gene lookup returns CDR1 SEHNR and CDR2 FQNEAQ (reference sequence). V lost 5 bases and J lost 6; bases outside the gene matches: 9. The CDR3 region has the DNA TGTGCCAGCAGCCCCCACCAAGGACTAGCGGATACGCAGTATTTT. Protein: CASSPHQGLADTQYF.

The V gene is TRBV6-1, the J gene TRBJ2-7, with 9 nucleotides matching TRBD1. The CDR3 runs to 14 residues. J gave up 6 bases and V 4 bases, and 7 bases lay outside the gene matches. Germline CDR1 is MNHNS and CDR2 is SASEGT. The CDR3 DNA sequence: TGTGCCAGCAGTGTCGCGGACAGGGGTCGCGAGCAGTACTTC. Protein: CASSVADRGREQYF.

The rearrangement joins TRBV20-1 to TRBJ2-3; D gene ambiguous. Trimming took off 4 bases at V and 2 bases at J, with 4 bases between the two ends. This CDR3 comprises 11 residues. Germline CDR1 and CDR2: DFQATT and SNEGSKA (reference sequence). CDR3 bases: TGCAGTGCTATAGCCACAGATACGCAGTATTTT. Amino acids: CSAIATDTQYF.

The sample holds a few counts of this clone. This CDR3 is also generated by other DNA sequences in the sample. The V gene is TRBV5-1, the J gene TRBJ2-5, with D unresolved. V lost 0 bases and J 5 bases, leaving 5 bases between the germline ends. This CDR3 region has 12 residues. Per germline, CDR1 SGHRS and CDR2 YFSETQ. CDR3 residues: CASSLAEETQYF. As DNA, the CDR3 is TGCGCCAGCAGCTTGGCCGAGGAGACCCAGTACTTC.

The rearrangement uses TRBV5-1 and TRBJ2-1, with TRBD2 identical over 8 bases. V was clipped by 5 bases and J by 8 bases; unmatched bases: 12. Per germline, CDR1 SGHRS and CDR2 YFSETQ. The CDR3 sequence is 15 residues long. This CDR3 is CASSSGTRALHEQFF. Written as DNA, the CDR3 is TGCGCCAGCAGTTCCGGGACTAGGGCCCTCCATGAGCAGTTCTTC.

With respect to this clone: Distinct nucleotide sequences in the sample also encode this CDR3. This CDR3 is CAWSRGQGNQPQHF. The CDR3 coding sequence is TGTGCCTGGAGTAGGGGACAGGGCAATCAGCCCCAGCATTTT. V usage is TRBV30 and J usage is TRBJ1-5; 8 positions agree with TRBD1. Germline CDR1 and CDR2: GTSNPN and SVGIG (reference sequence). This CDR3 has 14 residues. V was pared by 2 bases and J by 2 bases, with 2 bases of the junction left unmatched.

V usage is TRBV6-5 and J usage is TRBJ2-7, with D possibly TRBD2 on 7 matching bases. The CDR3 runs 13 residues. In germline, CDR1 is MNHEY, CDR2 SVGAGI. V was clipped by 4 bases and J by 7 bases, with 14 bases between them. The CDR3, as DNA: TGTGCCAGCAGTTCACAGGGAGGGAGAGAGCAGTACTTC. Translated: CASSSQGGREQYF.

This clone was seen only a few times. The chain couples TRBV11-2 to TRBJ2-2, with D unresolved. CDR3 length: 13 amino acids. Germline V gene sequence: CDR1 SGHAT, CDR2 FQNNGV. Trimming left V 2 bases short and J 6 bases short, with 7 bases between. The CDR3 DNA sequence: TGTGCCAGCAGCTTACCTACTGCCGGGGAGCTGTTTTTT. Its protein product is CASSLPTAGELFF.